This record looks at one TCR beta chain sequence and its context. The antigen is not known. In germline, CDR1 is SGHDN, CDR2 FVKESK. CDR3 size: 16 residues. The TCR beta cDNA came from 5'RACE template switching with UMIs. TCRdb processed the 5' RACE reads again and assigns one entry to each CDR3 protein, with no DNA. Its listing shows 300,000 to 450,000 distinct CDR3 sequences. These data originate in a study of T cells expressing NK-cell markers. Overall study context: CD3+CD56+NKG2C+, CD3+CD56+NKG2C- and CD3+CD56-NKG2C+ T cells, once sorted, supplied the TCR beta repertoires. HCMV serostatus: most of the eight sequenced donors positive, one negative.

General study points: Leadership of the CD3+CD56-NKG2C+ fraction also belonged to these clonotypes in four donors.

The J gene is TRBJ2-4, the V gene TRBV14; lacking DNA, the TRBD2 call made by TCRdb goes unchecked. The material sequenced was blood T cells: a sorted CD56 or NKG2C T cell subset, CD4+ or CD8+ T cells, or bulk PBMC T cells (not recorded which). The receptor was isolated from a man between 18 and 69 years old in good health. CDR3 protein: CASSQGLAEAKNIQYF.